This TCR beta chain was profiled in a study of cytomegalovirus exposure and HLA in healthy donors. Though probably carrying unrecorded immune exposures, donors were nominally healthy at sampling. Study-wide findings and caveats: Later genetic work tied a missense DCLRE1C variant to beta-chain V and J trimming.

The primer mix had 60 Vbeta and 13 Jbeta primers. Only in-frame clones appear in the TCRdb table, and some are missing; sequencing was by immunoSEQ multiplex PCR. The sample yields about 200,000 clones, over 65% seen once. The count of this clone is one. The antigen is unknown. The CDR3 length is 15 residues. V lost 3 bases to trimming and J lost 5 bases, with 16 bases between them. From germline, CDR1 is SNHLY and CDR2 FYNNEI. The chain has TRBV2 and TRBJ1-2, with D unclear. The receptor's source is a boy between 2 and 10 years old in good health and CMV-seronegative. Material: PBMCs. The CDR3 protein is CASSDAGLEGYGYTF. The CDR3 region has the DNA TGTGCCAGCAGTGATGCTGGGCTAGAGGGATATGGCTACACCTTC.